This entry lists 5 T cell receptor beta chains sequenced from one sample in a study of early stage breast cancer tumors (dated by TCRdb to 2016 to 2017). The receptor library was made with the immunoSEQ multiplex PCR assay. TCRdb limited this immuneACCESS table to in-frame rearrangements with V and J called. A share of clones is missing; checked studies link under half to unresolved V genes, and the rest is unexplained. This sample comprises 65,000 to 75,000 clones, approximately 84% of them detected only once. In total, the top ten clones hold about 4.8% of the sample. Specimen: blood. These receptor sequences come from a person aged 40 to 49 with breast cancer.

Only a few counts were recorded for this clone. The CDR3 protein is CASSQQGDYHGELFF. The DNA for the CDR3 is TGCGCCAGCAGCCAACAGGGTGACTATCACGGGGAGCTGTTTTTT. The rearrangement uses TRBV4-1 and TRBJ2-2; the D gene could be TRBD1 or TRBD2 (5 bases each). The CDR3 is 15 amino acids. V was clipped by 2 bases and J by 7 bases, with 14 bases between them. The V gene's germline CDR1 is MGHRA and CDR2 YSYEKL.

The chain recombines TRBV13 with TRBJ1-3; TRBD1 might be the D (5 bases). Per the germline V gene, CDR1 is PRHDT and CDR2 is FYEKMQ (reference sequence). The CDR3 extends over 15 amino acids. Trimming stripped 5 bases from V and 8 bases from J, with 19 bases between. The CDR3 loop reads CASSQGGLGRDTIYF. The CDR3 DNA sequence: TGTGCCAGCAGCCAGGGAGGTTTGGGGCGAGACACCATATATTTT.

This sequence joins TRBV28 and TRBJ2-6; the D is unclear. This CDR3 is built from 13 residues. CDR1 MDHEN and CDR2 SYDVKM come from the germline V gene. V lost 3 bases to trimming and J lost 2 bases, with 2 bases between them. In nucleotides, the CDR3 is TGTGCCAGCAGTTTCACTGGGGCCAACGTCCTGACTTTC. As protein: CASSFTGANVLTF.

In its sample, this clone was seen once. The CDR3 sequence is CASSLDVQRQVPREQYF. The CDR3, as DNA: TGTGCCAGCAGTCTAGATGTCCAACGACAGGTGCCGCGGGAGCAGTACTTC. V is TRBV27 and J is TRBJ2-7, with TRBD1 as a possible D gene (6 bases). The germline CDR1 and CDR2 sequences are MNHEY and SMNVEV (reference sequence). The CDR3 totals 17 residues. Trimming shortened V by 5 bases and J by 7 bases, and 27 bases separated the two germline ends.

The genes are TRBV5-4 and TRBJ1-5, with a tentative D call TRBD1 (5 bases). V dropped 0 bases and J dropped 4 bases, with 5 bases sitting between them. Germline lookup yields CDR1 SGHNT and CDR2 YYREEE (reference sequence). The CDR3 totals 13 residues. The DNA of the CDR3 is TGTGCCAGCAGCTTGGGACAGAATCAGCCCCAGCATTTT. Translated: CASSLGQNQPQHF.